These 18 T cell receptor beta chains were sequenced from one sample in a study of shared clonotypes between healthy human individuals. Sequencing used immunoSEQ multiplex PCR; TCRdb keeps in-frame clones, though not all of them. Found here are over a million clones, approximately 78% of them singletons; the top ten hold approximately 0.52%. Sequenced sample: memory CD4+ T cells from PBMCs. Subset denoted: CD45RA-negative fraction. The receptors were sampled from a man between 18 and 29 years old in good health. Some clones in this sample may be carry-over from other donors' samples.

The chain combines TRBV4-2 with TRBJ2-7, with no clear D. The germline gives CDR1 LGHNA, CDR2 YNFKEQ. Trimming left V 0 bases short and J 5 bases short, with 2 bases between. The CDR3 runs to 11 residues. The CDR3 DNA follows: TGTGCCAGCAGCCAAGATGACGAGCAGTACTTC. Its translation is CASSQDDEQYF.

This chain joins TRBV29-1 and TRBJ2-3, with D unresolved. The CDR3 is made up of 11 amino acids. CDR1 and CDR2 (germline): SQVTM, ANQGSEA. The V end was cut by 2 bases, the J end by 9 bases, with 9 bases between. CDR3 residues: CSVETQLTQYF. CDR3 nucleotides: TGCAGCGTTGAAACACAGCTAACGCAGTATTTT.

The chain is built from TRBV7-8 and TRBJ1-1; D is unresolved. This CDR3 is 15 amino acids long. Germline lookup yields CDR1 SGHVS and CDR2 FQNEAQ. Trimming left V 5 bases short and J 3 bases short, with 16 bases between. CDR3: CASSELRFGHTEAFF. DNA for the CDR3: TGTGCCAGCAGCGAACTTCGGTTTGGTCACACTGAAGCTTTCTTT.

The chain links TRBV9 to TRBJ2-7; the match to TRBD2 covers 10 bases. CDR3 size: 15 residues. Trimming at V came to 4 bases and at J to 0 bases, leaving 4 bases not matched to a gene. Germline values: CDR1 SGDLS, CDR2 YYNGEE. The CDR3 DNA is TGTGCCAGCAGCCCCCGACTAGCGGGCTCCTACGAGCAGTACTTC. This sequence encodes CASSPRLAGSYEQYF.

This CDR3 is CASSRTGGTNEKLFF. DNA of the CDR3: TGTGCCAGCAGCCGGACAGGGGGCACTAATGAAAAACTGTTTTTT. This chain links TRBV5-6 with TRBJ1-4, with 11 bases that match TRBD1. The CDR3 has 15 amino acids. V lost 4 bases, J lost 2 bases, and 1 base stayed unmatched. Germline-derived CDR1 and CDR2 are SGHDT and YYEEEE.

The chain couples TRBV2 to TRBJ2-7; the D is unclear. CDR3 length: 13 residues. Per germline, CDR1 SNHLY and CDR2 FYNNEI. The V end was cut by 8 bases, the J end by 2 bases, with 13 bases between. The CDR3 bases are TGTGCCAGCGGTTCCGACGGCGCCTACGAGCAGTACTTC. Translation gives CASGSDGAYEQYF.

For this clone: Other nucleotide sequences from this sample produce the same CDR3. The chain joins TRBV5-1 to TRBJ2-3; D is undetermined. The CDR3 totals 14 residues. CDR1 is SGHRS, CDR2 YFSETQ, per germline. V gave up 0 bases and J gave up 0 bases, with 5 bases separating them. CDR3 residues: CASSLAPSTDTQYF. The CDR3 DNA reads TGCGCCAGCAGCTTGGCCCCCAGCACAGATACGCAGTATTTT.

This clone was counted a few times. V gene TRBV7-3 combines with J gene TRBJ2-1; 11 positions agree with TRBD2. V dropped 5 bases and J dropped 9; count of bases not matched to a gene: 3. The CDR3 has 13 amino acids. Looked up from germline, CDR1 is SGHTA and CDR2 is FQGTGA. CDR3 amino acids: CASSTGTSGEQFF. For the CDR3, the DNA is TGTGCCAGCAGCACCGGGACTAGCGGTGAGCAGTTCTTC.

The rearrangement links TRBV5-4 to TRBJ2-5, with D uncertain. Trimming stripped 1 base from V and 0 bases from J, with 10 bases between. Germline-derived CDR1 and CDR2 are SGHNT and YYREEE (reference sequence). CDR3 size: 15 residues. DNA of the CDR3: TGTGCCAGCAGCTTGAATGCCAGGTACCAAGAGACCCAGTACTTC. Translated: CASSLNARYQETQYF.

This chain links TRBV2 with TRBJ2-5; D is tentatively TRBD1 or TRBD2 (5 bases each). CDR1 is SNHLY and CDR2 is FYNNEI in the germline V gene. V lost 1 base and J 10 bases, leaving 13 bases between the germline ends. This CDR3 comprises 13 residues. The CDR3 DNA sequence: TGTGCCAGCAGTGAAGGGGGGAGTGTGGACCAGTACTTC. This gives the protein CASSEGGSVDQYF.

The V call is TRBV7-9, the J call TRBJ2-7; 8 bases align to TRBD2. The CDR3 contains 14 residues. Germline V lookup: CDR1 SEHNR, CDR2 FQNEAQ (reference sequence). J gave up 0 bases and V 5 bases, and 3 bases lay outside the gene matches. DNA of the CDR3: TGTGCCAGCAGCCCTAGCGGGTCCTCCTACGAGCAGTACTTC. It codes for CASSPSGSSYEQYF.

This clone was seen once. Other DNA sequences of this sample code for an identical CDR3. CDR3 in DNA: TGTGCCAGCAGCTTAGCAGCGGCTAATGAAAAACTGTTTTTT. Protein: CASSLAAANEKLFF. The V gene is TRBV7-9, the J gene TRBJ1-4; D is uncertain. Per the germline V gene, CDR1 is SEHNR and CDR2 is FQNEAQ (reference sequence). The CDR3 consists of 14 residues. V was trimmed by 0 bases and J by 3 bases, leaving 5 bases between them.

The rearrangement links TRBV28 to TRBJ2-1; D might be TRBD2 (6 bases). The length of the CDR3 is 11 residues. Germline CDR1 and CDR2: MDHEN and SYDVKM. V was shortened by 10 bases and J by 12 bases, with 16 bases between the two germline ends. The CDR3 sequence: CATGTSLGQFF. DNA of the CDR3: TGTGCCACCGGGACTTCCCTAGGGCAGTTCTTC. The variable domain in full, completed from reference TRBV28 and TRBJ2-1, reads DVKVTQSSRYLVKRTGEKVFLECVQDMDHENMFWYRQDPGLGLRLIYFSYDVKMKEKGDIPEGYSVSREKKERFSLILESASTNQTSMYLCATGTSLGQFFGPGTRLTVL.

This clone was seen once. This chain uses TRBV11-2 with TRBJ1-2; 7 bases match TRBD1. The CDR3 is 14 amino acids. Germline V gene sequence: CDR1 SGHAT, CDR2 FQNNGV. Unmatched junction bases numbered 5, after V lost 4 bases and J lost 3 bases. The chain's CDR3 is CASSSPRGYYGYTF. Written as DNA, the CDR3 is TGTGCCAGCAGCTCGCCCAGGGGGTACTATGGCTACACCTTC.

This chain links TRBV21-1 with TRBJ2-1; the table assigns TRBD2, which was not confirmed against the DNA. TRBV21-1 is an annotated pseudogene. The CDR3 covers 18 residues. The DNA for the CDR3 is TGTGCCAGCAGCAAAGCGATCCGGCTAGCGGTACTGAGCGATGAGCAGTTCTTC. Its translation is CASSKAIRLAVLSDEQFF.

The J gene is TRBJ1-1, the V gene TRBV6-5; perhaps TRBD1 as D (5 bases). Germline assignment: CDR1 MNHEY and CDR2 SVGAGI. This CDR3 region has 13 residues. Trimming cost V 7 bases and J 0 bases, with 9 bases left between them. In DNA form, the CDR3 reads TGTGCCAGCACCCCGACAGTGAACACTGAAGCTTTCTTT. Protein sequence: CASTPTVNTEAFF.

The chain uses TRBV5-4 and TRBJ2-7; D may match TRBD1 or TRBD2 (5 bases each). Germline CDR1 reads SGHNT; CDR2 reads YYREEE (reference sequence). The V end lost 4 bases, the J end lost 5 bases, and 13 bases lay between the germline ends. The CDR3 runs to 13 residues. The CDR3 region is CASSPVLGDEQYF. In DNA form, the CDR3 reads TGTGCCAGCAGCCCGGTCCTGGGGGACGAGCAGTACTTC.

The V and J genes are TRBV14 and TRBJ1-1; D is undetermined. CDR1 and CDR2 (germline): SGHDN, FVKESK. There are 16 residues in the CDR3. V was cut by 4 bases and J by 6 bases, with 21 bases left in between. Here the CDR3 DNA reads TGTGCCAGCAGCCGCGGACCCCGGGGAGATCACGCTGAAGCTTTCTTT. Translation: CASSRGPRGDHAEAFF.